The 21 T cell receptor beta chains below all came from one sample that was sequenced in a study of tumor and adjacent non-tumor tissue in lung cancer. A modified ARM-PCR protocol with three rounds of nested PCR amplified TCRbeta. TCRdb called the multiplex PCR reads again in MiXCR, with one record for every CDR3 protein. The repertoire consists of over 85,000 distinct CDR3 sequences, with approximately 87% occurring once and the leading ten covering more than 20%. This sample's RNA came from whole unsorted tissue. Material for sequencing was lung tumor tissue. These receptors all stem from a man aged 65 to 85 with non-small cell lung cancer.

A word on this clonotype: No conserved phenylalanine or tryptophan is present at the end of the CDR3, so a read error is the likely explanation. The chain links TRBV12-3 or TRBV12-4 to TRBJ2-3; a possible D gene is TRBD2 (6 bases). Trimming shortened V by 8 bases and J by 4 bases, and 19 bases separated the two germline ends. The CDR3 extends over 15 amino acids. CDR3 nucleotides: TGTGCCAGCTCCGTTCTAGCGTGGGGTCCAGATACGCAGTATTCT. It codes for CASSVLAWGPDTQYS.

This rearrangement joins TRBV5-5 to TRBJ2-7; D ambiguous. Per the germline V gene, CDR1 is SGHKS and CDR2 is YYEKEE (reference sequence). V lost 1 base and J 12 bases, leaving 20 bases between the germline ends. The CDR3 is 14 amino acids. The CDR3 DNA reads as TGTGCCAGCAGCTTGCAATATCTATCCTACAAGCGGTACTTC. Amino acids: CASSLQYLSYKRYF.

Points on this clonotype: This may come from a read error, since a much larger clone is one base off. The chain couples TRBV20-1 to TRBJ1-1; D remains unclear. The CDR3 has 13 amino acids. CDR1 is DFQATT, CDR2 SNEGSKA, per germline (reference sequence). The CDR3 loop reads CSARGPGSLEALF. CDR3 sequence (DNA): TGCAGTGCTAGAGGCCCGGGTAGCCTTGAAGCTTTGTTT.

Turning to this clonotype: A read error may produce the germline difference seen at one junction end. This chain connects TRBV6-1 to TRBJ2-1, with a weak D call TRBD2 (5 bases). Germline values: CDR1 MNHNS, CDR2 SASEGT. The CDR3 totals 16 residues. The CDR3: CASCEGPGVYYNEQFF. The CDR3 nucleotides are TGTGCCAGCTGTGAAGGTCCCGGGGTCTACTACAATGAGCAGTTCTTC.

A note on this clonotype: The CDR3 does not close with the conserved phenylalanine or tryptophan, likely indicating a read error. The DNA is omitted, as the CDR3 cannot be located on it reliably, and the CDR3 follows TCRdb's listing. V gene TRBV11-2 combines with J gene TRBJ2-7; the D call in the table, TRBD2, was not verified against the DNA. The germline V gene encodes CDR1 SGHAT and CDR2 FQNNGV. The CDR3 comprises 14 residues, both ends counted. CDR3 protein: CASSLRATRGEQYL.

Note on this clonotype: Germline is not matched at one junction end, which may reflect a read error. V is TRBV12-5 and J is TRBJ1-2; D gene unclear. This CDR3 has 13 residues. The germline CDR1 and CDR2 sequences are LGHNT and FRNRAP. The CDR3 loop reads CASGRTDGSGFTF. CDR3 DNA: TGTGCTAGTGGCCGCACTGACGGGAGTGGCTTCACCTTC.

About this clonotype itself: A much larger clone is a single base away; this may be a read error. The rearrangement links TRBV7-9 to TRBJ1-4; D is possibly TRBD1 (6 bases). CDR1 is SEHNR, CDR2 FQNEAQ, per germline (reference sequence). The CDR3 contains 12 residues. CDR3 DNA: TGTACCAGCGGCAGGGGTAATGAAAAACTGTTTTTT. It encodes CTSGRGNEKLFF. Combining the CDR3 with reference TRBV7-9 and TRBJ1-4 gives the whole variable domain DTGVSQNPRHKITKRGQNVTFRCDPISEHNRLYWYRQTLGQGPEFLTYFQNEAQLEKSRLLSDRFSAERPKGSFSTLEIQRTEQGDSAMYLCTSGRGNEKLFFGSGTQLSVL.

In the case of this clonotype: The junction differs from germline at one of its ends, possibly a read error. The chain carries TRBV7-3 and TRBJ2-1, with a tentative D call TRBD2 (5 bases). In germline, CDR1 is SGHTA, CDR2 FQGTGA. CDR3 length: 15 residues. The CDR3 region has the DNA TGTGCCAGCAGCTTATTGTCCGGGATGACCAATGAGCAATTCTTC. Translation gives CASSLLSGMTNEQFF.

This clonotype was seen a handful of times. A much larger clone lies a single base off, so this may be a read error. The rearrangement joins TRBV4-1 to TRBJ1-2, with a possible D match to TRBD1 (5 bases). The germline CDR1 and CDR2 sequences are MGHRA and YSYEKL. The CDR3 length is 19 residues. CDR3 region: CASSQDPRGAPSTGYGCTF. CDR3 DNA: TGCGCCAGCAGCCAAGATCCAAGGGGTGCGCCTTCCACCGGCTATGGCTGCACCTTC.

Concerning this clonotype: This CDR3 fails to terminate in the conserved phenylalanine or tryptophan, so it likely reflects a read error. The chain is built from TRBV6-6 and TRBJ2-6; weak D call: TRBD1 (8 bases). This CDR3 spans 19 amino acids. From germline, CDR1 is MNHNY and CDR2 SVGAGI (reference sequence). CDR3 loop: CASSYSSGTGYSGTNVLTI. The DNA for the CDR3 is TGTGCCAGCAGTTACTCGAGCGGGACAGGATACTCTGGGACCAACGTCCTGACTATC.

Details on this clonotype: A much larger clone is a single base away; this may be a read error. The chain is built from TRBV5-1 and TRBJ2-2; TRBD1 matches at 9 bases. J gave up 7 bases and V 4 bases, and 8 bases lay outside the gene matches. The CDR3 extends over 15 amino acids. CDR1 and CDR2 (germline): SGHRS, YFSETQ. CDR3 coding DNA: TGCGCCAGCAGCACCGTCGGGACAGGGAGCGGGGAGCTGTTTTTT. This encodes CASSTVGTGSGELFF.

The rearrangement links TRBV6-5 to TRBJ2-7; 11 bases are a match to TRBD2. The CDR3 spans 13 residues. CDR1 and CDR2 from the germline V gene are MNHEY and SVGAGI. V lost 7 bases, J lost 9 bases, and 8 bases stayed unmatched. CDR3 region: CASTSLAGGGQYF. The DNA for the CDR3 is TGTGCCAGCACTTCGCTAGCGGGAGGCGGGCAGTACTTC.

A word on this clonotype: Relative to the germline gene, one junction end is altered; a read error may explain this. The chain carries TRBV6-2 or TRBV6-3 and TRBJ2-2, with TRBD1 matching 8 bases. This CDR3 is 16 amino acids long. Germline V lookup: CDR1 MNHEY, CDR2 SVGEGT. The CDR3 protein is CTSSSLGTGFYSLLFF. The CDR3 bases are TGTACCAGCAGCTCCCTAGGGACAGGATTCTATTCGCTGCTATTTTTT.

A note on this clonotype: Because it lacks the conserved phenylalanine or tryptophan at the end, this CDR3 is likely a read error. This sequence joins TRBV5-4 and TRBJ2-1; 11 bases map to TRBD2. This CDR3 spans 16 amino acids. Germline V gives CDR1 SGHNT, CDR2 YYREEE (reference sequence). Here the CDR3 reads CACSLGSGGVYSEQFI. CDR3 DNA sequence: TGTGCCTGCAGCTTGGGTAGCGGGGGGGTTTATAGTGAGCAGTTCATC.

Worth noting for this clonotype: Relative to the germline gene, one junction end is altered; a read error may explain this. This chain connects TRBV29-1 to TRBJ2-3; D is unresolved. The CDR3 is 13 residues long. Germline V gene lookup returns CDR1 SQVTM and CDR2 ANQGSEA. This CDR3 is CNVEGSRKDTQYF. The CDR3 coding sequence is TGCAACGTTGAAGGCTCAAGGAAAGATACGCAGTATTTT.

The chain couples TRBV4-1 to TRBJ2-5; D tentatively reads TRBD1 or TRBD2 (5 bases each). Germline-derived CDR1 and CDR2 are MGHRA and YSYEKL. With 3 bases removed from V and 10 bases from J, the gap between germline ends came to 24 bases. The CDR3 sequence is 16 residues long. The CDR3 reads CASSQDRDGYQGIQYF. CDR3 coding DNA: TGCGCCAGCAGCCAGGACCGGGACGGATACCAAGGGATCCAGTACTTC.

A note on this clonotype: At one end, the junction sequence differs from germline, possibly due to a read error. The V call is TRBV6-1, the J call TRBJ2-1; weak D call: TRBD2 (6 bases). CDR3 size: 19 residues. In germline, CDR1 is MNHNS, CDR2 SASEGT. The CDR3 region is CASSDLGGPGLLAYNERFF. CDR3 sequence (DNA): TGTGCCAGCAGTGATCTGGGAGGTCCGGGGTTGCTCGCCTACAATGAGCGGTTCTTC.

This sequence joins TRBV28 and TRBJ1-2, with D hard to call. V gave up 7 bases and J gave up 4 bases, with 13 bases separating them. This CDR3 has 13 amino acids. CDR1 and CDR2 from the germline V gene are MDHEN and SYDVKM. The CDR3 DNA sequence: TGTGCCAGCAATCTAACACCTAGCTATGGCTACACCTTC. It translates to CASNLTPSYGYTF.

To note about this clonotype: A junction boundary mismatches the germline segment, possibly from a read error. This chain uses TRBV12-3 or TRBV12-4 with TRBJ1-6; TRBD1 matches at 12 bases. The CDR3 covers 16 residues. CDR3 sequence: CVGTSGTGGYNSPLHF. The CDR3 DNA follows: TGTGTCGGCACCTCCGGGACAGGGGGCTATAATTCACCCCTGCATTTT.

Regarding this clonotype: The junction shows a germline mismatch at one end, possibly a read error. The chain has TRBV4-1 and TRBJ1-1, with no clear D. The CDR3 has 15 residues. Per germline, CDR1 MGHRA and CDR2 YSYEKL. The CDR3 DNA reads TGTGCCAGCTGCCAAGTTATAGGGTTGAACACTGAAGCTTTCTTT. Its protein product is CASCQVIGLNTEAFF.

V is TRBV19 and J is TRBJ2-2; unclear D gene. The V end lost 5 bases, the J end lost 4 bases, and 8 bases lay between the germline ends. Germline lookup yields CDR1 LNHDA and CDR2 SQIVND (reference sequence). The CDR3 is made up of 13 amino acids. The CDR3 loop reads CASSRQFTGELFF. CDR3 nucleotides: TGTGCCAGTAGTCGTCAGTTCACCGGGGAGCTGTTTTTT.